This record looks at one T cell receptor (beta chain) sequence and its context. No antigen is known for it. Base-call qualities are not available, and no considerably larger clone is one nucleotide away. This sample was taken from a study of blood T cells in healthy people across ages (dated by TCRdb to about 2015). Regarding the complete study: Template switching captured roughly one uniquely barcoded TCR beta cDNA molecule per two T cells in model experiments. To avoid experimental bias, donors of different ages were spread randomly across the sequencing lanes. The study measured age-related changes in TCR beta repertoire diversity using deep sequencing normalized with unique cDNA molecular identifiers. Donors were grouped into four age groups: young (average roughly 17 years), middle-aged (39), aged (over 55) and long-lived (roughly 80). The study analyzed two additional independent replicas of 1 million unique cDNA reads from the same blood draw for two donors, one aged 18 to 30 and one aged 80 or older. Paper-wide results and their limitations: The percentage of naive T cells measured by flow cytometry correlated strongly with observed TCR beta diversity. Because profiling used bulk unsorted PBMCs, naive and antigen-experienced compartments could not be compared conclusively. Estimates of total diversity from one million sequenced T cells were regarded as lower bounds and underestimates. The CMV infection status of donors was not known, potentially confounding age-related changes in expanded clonotypes. Observed TCR beta diversity per million T cells fell roughly linearly with age, and a significant reduction was already apparent by age approximately 41. Compared with the aged group, the long-lived group had more naive CD4+ T cells, fewer expanded clones and increased TCR diversity, suggesting age selection.

Library construction relied on 5' RACE. Sequencing was performed on an Illumina HiSeq 2500. The second PCR ran for about 6 to 12 cycles and used a J-beta primer mix along with a sample-barcoded 5' primer. A unique molecular identifier was introduced onto each TCR beta cDNA molecule by a template-switch 5' adaptor carrying 12 random nucleotides. Each sample yielded at least 2.5 million CDR3-containing paired-end reads. The Mint cDNA synthesis kit, primed by a TRBC-specific oligonucleotide, was used to synthesize first-strand cDNA from all RNA. Following uracil-DNA glycosylase treatment, a first 18-cycle PCR with universal primers M1SS and BC2_uni_R was performed on all cDNA. Processing in the source paper ran as follows. Normalization of each sample was performed by random selection of 1 million high-quality reads, each carrying a distinct molecular identifier. Reads sharing molecular identifiers were discarded rather than binned into consensus sequences. MiTCR, with a Q25 quality threshold and the strictest error-elimination algorithm, was used for CDR3 identification, clonotype clustering and error correction. A nonparametric unseen species model using Euler transformation provided a lower-bound estimate of total TCR beta diversity. TCRdb handled the public reads itself, with Q25 trimming in fastp and clone calling in MiXCR, and kept productive beta chains. Rows are unified per CDR3 protein, each entry keeping the most common DNA and genes. V and J calls and clone size were set by TCRdb, not the authors. This sample comprises about 2 million distinct CDR3 sequences, approximately 50% of them detected only once. The ten largest account for approximately 2% of the sample.

Donors were 35 to 40 systemically healthy Caucasian individuals from Russia aged roughly 6 to 90 years. Ten milliliters of peripheral blood were drawn from each donor into EDTA-treated Vacutainer tubes. Ficoll-Paque density-gradient centrifugation was used to isolate PBMCs, with at least 7 million per sample. Total RNA, at least 6 micrograms per sample, was extracted from PBMCs with Trizol reagent. Naive CD45RAhigh/CD27high T cell percentages were measured by flow cytometry on a PBMC aliquot from every donor. The sequenced sample was blood. This receptor was taken from a woman between 40 and 50 years old in good health.

The sequenced DNA is TGTGCCACCAGTCCCGACAGGGCCGTGGGTGGCTATGGCTACACCTTC. Protein translation: CATSPDRAVGGYGYTF. The sequence is built from TRBV15 and TRBJ1-2; the central 7 bases match TRBD1. After removal of 6 bases from V and 4 bases from J, the junction retains 14 bases not matched to a gene. The CDR3 runs 16 amino acids, cysteine and phenylalanine included. Solely the CDR3 DNA is kept, with 48 bases framed from the first base. CDR1 and CDR2 were assigned from the germline V gene (reference sequence) as LNHNV and YYDKDF. Joined to the reference TRBV15 and TRBJ1-2 proteins, this CDR3 gives the full variable domain: DAMVIQNPRYQVTQFGKPVTLSCSQTLNHNVMYWYQQKSSQAPKLLFHYYDKDFNNEADTPDNFQSRRPNTSFCFLDIRSPGLGDTAMYLCATSPDRAVGGYGYTFGSGTRLTVV.